The rows below give T cell receptor beta chains drawn from one sample of a study of blood T cells in healthy people across ages. TCRdb analysed the 5' RACE reads with MiXCR anew, one entry per CDR3 protein. The repertoire consists of some 700,000 distinct CDR3 sequences, with 22% occurring once and the leading ten covering roughly a fifth. Sequenced input: blood. These receptors originate from a man between 65 and 85 years old in good health. CDR3s include the opening cysteine and the closing phenylalanine or tryptophan. Each record gives: clone size, V gene, J gene, D gene, CDR3 DNA, CDR3 protein. The D gene is left open where the match is weak. Clone size is not always given. Where it is, it says once, few, many or a class for expanded clones.

abundance: NA; v_gene: TRBV20-1; j_gene: TRBJ2-3; d_gene: NA; CDR3nt: TGCAGTGCTAGGACTAGTGGGGTGGGTACAGATACGCAGTATTTT; CDR3aa: CSARTSGVGTDTQYF
abundance: few; v_gene: TRBV5-1; j_gene: TRBJ2-3; d_gene: TRBD1; CDR3nt: TGCGCCAGCAGCTCCCATGTGGGGACAGGGAGCACAGATACGCAGTATTTT; CDR3aa: CASSSHVGTGSTDTQYF
abundance: few; v_gene: TRBV20-1; j_gene: TRBJ1-2; d_gene: NA; CDR3nt: TGCAGTCCGTTCAGAGGGGGGGCTGGCGGCTACACCTTC; CDR3aa: CSPFRGGAGGYTF
abundance: few; v_gene: TRBV20-1; j_gene: TRBJ2-7; d_gene: NA; CDR3nt: TGCAGTGCTACATCCGACTCGGGAAAGAAGTACGAGCAGTACTTC; CDR3aa: CSATSDSGKKYEQYF
abundance: NA; v_gene: TRBV28; j_gene: TRBJ2-4; d_gene: TRBD2; CDR3nt: TGTGCCATAACCAGCGGGGGGGCCAACATTCAGTACTTC; CDR3aa: CAITSGGANIQYF
abundance: NA; v_gene: TRBV7-3; j_gene: TRBJ2-2; d_gene: TRBD1; CDR3nt: TGTGCCAGCAGCTTAAAACAGGGGCTGCACACCGGGGAGCTGTTTTTT; CDR3aa: CASSLKQGLHTGELFF
abundance: few; v_gene: TRBV29-1; j_gene: TRBJ2-1; d_gene: TRBD2; CDR3nt: TGCAGCGTTGTGATTCGTACTAGCGGGAGAGTAGGGAATGAGCAGTTCTTC; CDR3aa: CSVVIRTSGRVGNEQFF
abundance: NA; v_gene: TRBV28; j_gene: TRBJ2-1; d_gene: NA; CDR3nt: TGTGCCAGCAGGCCAGGGGGGGTGGGCAATGAGCAGTTCTTC; CDR3aa: CASRPGGVGNEQFF
abundance: NA; v_gene: TRBV6-5; j_gene: TRBJ1-2; d_gene: NA; CDR3nt: TGTGCCAGCAGTTACTCGGGGCGGGCTAACTATGGCTACACCTTC; CDR3aa: CASSYSGRANYGYTF
abundance: NA; v_gene: TRBV27; j_gene: TRBJ1-1; d_gene: NA; CDR3nt: TGTGCCAGCAGTCCAGGACGGAGGGGCACTGAAGCTTTCTTT; CDR3aa: CASSPGRRGTEAFF
abundance: NA; v_gene: TRBV29-1; j_gene: TRBJ1-1; d_gene: NA; CDR3nt: TGCAGCGTTGCTTACTGGGGCACTGAAGCTTTCTTT; CDR3aa: CSVAYWGTEAFF
abundance: NA; v_gene: TRBV5-1; j_gene: TRBJ2-3; d_gene: TRBD2; CDR3nt: TGCGCCAGCAGAGGTGGCGGGGGTACAGATACGCAGTATTTT; CDR3aa: CASRGGGGTDTQYF
abundance: few; v_gene: TRBV19; j_gene: TRBJ1-5; d_gene: NA; CDR3nt: TGTGCCAGTAGTATAGCCGGAAATCAGCCCCAGCATTTT; CDR3aa: CASSIAGNQPQHF
abundance: many; v_gene: TRBV12-3/TRBV12-4; j_gene: TRBJ1-5; d_gene: NA; CDR3nt: TGTGCCAGCAGTTTTGGAGGCAGGAATCAGCCCCAGCATTTT; CDR3aa: CASSFGGRNQPQHF
abundance: NA; v_gene: TRBV28; j_gene: TRBJ2-5; d_gene: TRBD2; CDR3nt: TGTGCCAGCAGTTTGAGTAGCGGGAGGCAAGAGACCCAGCACTTC; CDR3aa: CASSLSSGRQETQHF
abundance: NA; v_gene: TRBV6-5; j_gene: TRBJ1-2; d_gene: NA; CDR3nt: TGTGCCAGCAGTTATCACGAGTCGTATGGCTACACCTTC; CDR3aa: CASSYHESYGYTF
abundance: NA; v_gene: TRBV7-9; j_gene: TRBJ1-3; d_gene: NA; CDR3nt: TGTGCCAGCAGCCCACCCTTGCCATACTCTGGAAACACCATATATTTT; CDR3aa: CASSPPLPYSGNTIYF
abundance: few; v_gene: TRBV29-1; j_gene: TRBJ1-1; d_gene: NA; CDR3nt: TGCAGCGTCCGTCGGGGGCAGGGGAGCACTGAAGCTTTCTTT; CDR3aa: CSVRRGQGSTEAFF
abundance: NA; v_gene: TRBV3-1; j_gene: TRBJ1-1; d_gene: TRBD1; CDR3nt: TGTGCCAGCAGACCCGACAGGGTCAGTGAAGCTTTCTTT; CDR3aa: CASRPDRVSEAFF
abundance: few; v_gene: TRBV6-7; j_gene: TRBJ1-4; d_gene: NA; CDR3nt: TGTGCCAGTGGGAAGGTTTGTTTTCTTGAAAAACTGTTTTTT; CDR3aa: CASGKVCFLEKLFF
abundance: many; v_gene: TRBV6-5; j_gene: TRBJ1-1; d_gene: TRBD1; CDR3nt: TGTGCCAGCAGGAAGGACAGGGAGATGAACACTGAAGCTTTCTTT; CDR3aa: CASRKDREMNTEAFF
abundance: once; v_gene: TRBV12-3/TRBV12-4; j_gene: TRBJ2-3; d_gene: TRBD2; CDR3nt: TGTGCCAGCAGTTTAGGCGGGCGGGGGGGACTTGGAGATACGCAGTATTTT; CDR3aa: CASSLGGRGGLGDTQYF
abundance: NA; v_gene: TRBV6-2/TRBV6-3; j_gene: TRBJ2-1; d_gene: TRBD2; CDR3nt: TGTGCCGCCCGACTAGCGGGGCTCAATGAGCAGTTCTTC; CDR3aa: CAARLAGLNEQFF
abundance: NA; v_gene: TRBV5-1; j_gene: TRBJ2-1; d_gene: NA; CDR3nt: TGCGCCAGCAGCCCCTTCAGGGGCACAAGGGATGAGCAGTTCTTC; CDR3aa: CASSPFRGTRDEQFF
abundance: few; v_gene: TRBV20-1; j_gene: TRBJ2-1; d_gene: NA; CDR3nt: TGCAGTGCTCGAATTCTCATTCCCGGGACGATTAACAATGAGCAGTTCTTC; CDR3aa: CSARILIPGTINNEQFF
abundance: NA; v_gene: TRBV5-1; j_gene: TRBJ2-7; d_gene: NA; CDR3nt: TGCGCCAGCAGCTTGGTAACCGAGGGCCACGAGCAGTACTTC; CDR3aa: CASSLVTEGHEQYF